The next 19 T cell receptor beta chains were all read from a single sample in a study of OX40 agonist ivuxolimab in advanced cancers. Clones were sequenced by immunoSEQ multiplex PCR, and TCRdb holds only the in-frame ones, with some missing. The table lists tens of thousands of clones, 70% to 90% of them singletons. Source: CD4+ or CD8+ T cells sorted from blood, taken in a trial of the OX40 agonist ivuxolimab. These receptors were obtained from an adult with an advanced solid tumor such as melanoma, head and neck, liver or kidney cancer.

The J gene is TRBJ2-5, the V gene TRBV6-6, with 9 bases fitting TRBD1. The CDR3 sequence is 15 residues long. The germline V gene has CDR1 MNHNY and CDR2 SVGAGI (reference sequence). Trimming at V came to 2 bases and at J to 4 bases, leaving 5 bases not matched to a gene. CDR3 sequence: CASSYGTGFGETQYF. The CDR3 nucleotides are TGTGCCAGCAGTTACGGGACAGGGTTCGGAGAGACCCAGTACTTC.

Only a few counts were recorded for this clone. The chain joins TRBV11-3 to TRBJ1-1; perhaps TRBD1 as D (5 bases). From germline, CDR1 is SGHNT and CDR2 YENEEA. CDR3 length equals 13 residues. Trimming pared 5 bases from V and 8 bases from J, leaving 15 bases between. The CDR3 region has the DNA TGTGCCAGCAGCGCAGCCGGGGGACTGGAAGCTTTCTTT. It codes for CASSAAGGLEAFF.

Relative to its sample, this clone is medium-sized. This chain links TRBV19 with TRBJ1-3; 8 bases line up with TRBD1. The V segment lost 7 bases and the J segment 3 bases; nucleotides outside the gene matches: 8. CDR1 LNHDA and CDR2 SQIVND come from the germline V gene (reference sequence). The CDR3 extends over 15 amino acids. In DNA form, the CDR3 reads TGTGCCAGTAAGGCAGGGGGCTCAGGTGGAAACACCATATATTTT. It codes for CASKAGGSGGNTIYF.

The CDR3 region has the DNA TGTGCCAGCAGCCCCGGACTAGCGGGGAGCCGCACAGATACGCAGTATTTT. Translated, it gives CASSPGLAGSRTDTQYF. This rearrangement joins TRBV4-2 to TRBJ2-3; 12 bases agree with TRBD2. Germline values: CDR1 LGHNA, CDR2 YNFKEQ. The CDR3 sequence is 17 residues long. With 4 bases clipped from V and 1 base from J, the junction kept 6 bases outside the gene matches.

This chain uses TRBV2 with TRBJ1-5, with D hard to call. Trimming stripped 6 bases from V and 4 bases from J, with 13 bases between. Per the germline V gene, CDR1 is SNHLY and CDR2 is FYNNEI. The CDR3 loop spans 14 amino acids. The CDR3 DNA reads TGTGCCAGCAGCGATTTATTGGGGAATCAGCCCCAGCATTTT. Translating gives CASSDLLGNQPQHF.

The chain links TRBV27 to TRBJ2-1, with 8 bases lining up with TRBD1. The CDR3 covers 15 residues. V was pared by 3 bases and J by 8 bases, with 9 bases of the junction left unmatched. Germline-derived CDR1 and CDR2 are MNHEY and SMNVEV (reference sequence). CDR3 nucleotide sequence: TGTGCCAGCAGTTTTCTCGGACAGGGCGGCGATGAGCAGTTCTTC. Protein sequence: CASSFLGQGGDEQFF.

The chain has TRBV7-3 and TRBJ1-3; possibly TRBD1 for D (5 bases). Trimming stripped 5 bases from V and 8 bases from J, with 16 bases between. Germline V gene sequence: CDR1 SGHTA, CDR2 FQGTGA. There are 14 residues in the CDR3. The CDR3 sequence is CASSPQGVRDTIYF. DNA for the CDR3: TGTGCCAGCAGCCCGCAGGGAGTTCGGGACACCATATATTTT.

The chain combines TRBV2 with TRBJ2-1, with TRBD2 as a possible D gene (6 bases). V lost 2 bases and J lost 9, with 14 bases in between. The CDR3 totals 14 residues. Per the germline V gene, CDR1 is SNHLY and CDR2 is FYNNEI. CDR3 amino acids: CASSEMTSSGEQFF. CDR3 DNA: TGTGCCAGCAGTGAAATGACTAGTTCAGGTGAGCAGTTCTTC. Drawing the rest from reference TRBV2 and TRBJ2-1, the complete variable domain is EPEVTQTPSHQVTQMGQEVILRCVPISNHLYFYWYRQILGQKVEFLVSFYNNEISEKSEIFDDQFSVERPDGSNFTLKIRSTKLEDSAMYFCASSEMTSSGEQFFGPGTRLTVL.

For the CDR3, the DNA is TGTGCCAGCAGCCCGGTGGGGCAGCAAGAGACCCAGTACTTC. Translating gives CASSPVGQQETQYF. V is TRBV13 and J is TRBJ2-5, with D perhaps TRBD1 (5 bases). The CDR3 runs 14 residues. Per the germline V gene, CDR1 is PRHDT and CDR2 is FYEKMQ (reference sequence). Trimming cost V 5 bases and J 2 bases, with 12 bases left between them.

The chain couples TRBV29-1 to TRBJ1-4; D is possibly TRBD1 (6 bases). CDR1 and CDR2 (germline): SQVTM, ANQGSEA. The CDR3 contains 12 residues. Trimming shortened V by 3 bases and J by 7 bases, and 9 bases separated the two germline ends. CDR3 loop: CSVERGFEKLFF. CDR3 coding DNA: TGCAGCGTTGAGAGGGGGTTTGAAAAACTGTTTTTT.

The chain's CDR3 is CASSLDSRTPEQFF. The CDR3 bases are TGCGCCAGCAGCCTCGATTCCCGAACCCCTGAGCAGTTCTTC. V gene TRBV10-1 combines with J gene TRBJ2-1; D remains unclear. The V gene lost 6 bases and the J gene lost 9 bases, with 18 bases spanning the gap. The CDR3 is 14 amino acids. Germline V gene data show CDR1 as WNHNN and CDR2 as SYGVQD (reference sequence).

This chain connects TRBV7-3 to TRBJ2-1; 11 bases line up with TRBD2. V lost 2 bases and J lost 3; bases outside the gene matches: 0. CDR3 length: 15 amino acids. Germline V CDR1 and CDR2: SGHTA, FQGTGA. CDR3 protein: CASSLGTSGYNEQFF. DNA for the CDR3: TGTGCCAGCAGCTTAGGGACTAGCGGCTACAATGAGCAGTTCTTC.

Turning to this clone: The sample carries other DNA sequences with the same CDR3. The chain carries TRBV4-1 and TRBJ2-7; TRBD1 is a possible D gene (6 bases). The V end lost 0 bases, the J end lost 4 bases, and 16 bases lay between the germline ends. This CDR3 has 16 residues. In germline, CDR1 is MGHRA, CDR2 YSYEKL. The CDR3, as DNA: TGCGCCAGCAGCCAAGATAGAAAGGACAGCTTATACGAGCAGTACTTC. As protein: CASSQDRKDSLYEQYF.

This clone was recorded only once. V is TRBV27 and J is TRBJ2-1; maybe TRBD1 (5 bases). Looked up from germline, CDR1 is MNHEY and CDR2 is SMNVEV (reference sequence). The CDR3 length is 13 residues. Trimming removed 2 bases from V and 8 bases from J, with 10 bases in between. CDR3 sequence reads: CASSLQGRHEQFF. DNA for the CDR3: TGTGCCAGCAGTTTACAGGGTAGGCATGAGCAGTTCTTC.

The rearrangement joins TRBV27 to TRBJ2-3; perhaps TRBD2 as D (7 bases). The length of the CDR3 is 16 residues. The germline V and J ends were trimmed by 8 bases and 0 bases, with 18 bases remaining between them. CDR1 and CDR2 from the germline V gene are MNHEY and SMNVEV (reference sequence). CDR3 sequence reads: CASSLVSGTSTDTQYF. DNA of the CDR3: TGTGCCAGCTCCCTGGTGAGCGGGACAAGCACAGATACGCAGTATTTT.

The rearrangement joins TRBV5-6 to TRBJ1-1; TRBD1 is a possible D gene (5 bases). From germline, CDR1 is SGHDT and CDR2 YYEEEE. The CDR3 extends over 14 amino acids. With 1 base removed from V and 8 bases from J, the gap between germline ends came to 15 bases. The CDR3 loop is CASSLWGWRNEAFF. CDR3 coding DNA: TGTGCCAGCAGCTTGTGGGGGTGGCGGAACGAAGCTTTCTTT.

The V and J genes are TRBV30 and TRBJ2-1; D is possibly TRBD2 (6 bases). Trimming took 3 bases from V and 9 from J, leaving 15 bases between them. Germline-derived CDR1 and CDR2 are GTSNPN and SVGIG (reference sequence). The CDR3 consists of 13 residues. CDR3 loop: CAWSYGGEVEQFF. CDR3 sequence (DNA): TGTGCCTGGAGCTACGGGGGTGAGGTTGAGCAGTTCTTC.

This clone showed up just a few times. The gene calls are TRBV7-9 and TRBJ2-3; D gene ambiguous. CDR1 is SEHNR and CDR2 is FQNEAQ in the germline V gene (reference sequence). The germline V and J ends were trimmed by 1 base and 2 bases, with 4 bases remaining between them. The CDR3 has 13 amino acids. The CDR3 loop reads CASSLGATDTQYF. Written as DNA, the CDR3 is TGTGCCAGCAGCTTAGGCGCCACAGATACGCAGTATTTT.

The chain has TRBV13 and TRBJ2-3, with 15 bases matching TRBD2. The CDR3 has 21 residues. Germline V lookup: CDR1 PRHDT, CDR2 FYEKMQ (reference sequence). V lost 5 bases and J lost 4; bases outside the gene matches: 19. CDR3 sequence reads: CASSPGPGTSGGRVSPDTQYF. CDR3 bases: TGTGCCAGCAGCCCAGGACCTGGGACTAGCGGGGGGCGGGTTAGCCCAGATACGCAGTATTTT.